This T cell receptor (beta chain) was observed in a study of blood T cell repertoires in COVID-19. Across the study: From T cells, B-cell-depleted T cells, or PBMCs came the material, which was cDNA or gDNA.

The V gene end was trimmed by 8 bases and the J gene end by 2 bases; junction bases not matched to a gene: 8. The CDR3 runs 15 residues. Germline V gene sequence: CDR1 LNHDA, CDR2 SQIVND (reference sequence). In the original workflow: From reference gene primer amplification, estimates of nucleated cell counts were derived. Libraries were prepared by immunoSEQ multiplex PCR; TCRdb keeps only in-frame clonotypes and omits some of them. That table is the source of V, J and clone size, and D and trimming were worked out from the DNA. The profile shows around 67,000 clones, 87% of them singletons. The sequencing input was peripheral blood. The V call is TRBV19, the J call TRBJ2-2; 7 positions agree with TRBD1. The clonotype comes from a man aged 50 to 60 with active COVID-19. The CDR3 DNA reads as TGTGCCAGTCGGGACAGCCGAAAAAACACCGGGGAGCTGTTTTTT. Translating it yields CASRDSRKNTGELFF.